This is a list of T cell receptor beta chains from one sample in a study of shared clonotypes between healthy human individuals. Measured with immunoSEQ multiplex PCR; TCRdb has only the in-frame clones, and not every one. Among under 1,900,000 clones listed, approximately 98.5% were seen once. Sequencing used naive CD4+ T cells sorted from blood. Source of these receptors: a young man in good health. The CDR3 runs from the conserved cysteine through the conserved F or W. The D gene is left open where the match is weak. Not every row has a clone size; where given, it reads once, few, many or a size class.

J gene: TRBJ2-1
clone size: NA
V gene: TRBV7-7
D gene: TRBD2
CDR3 DNA: TGTGCCAGCAGCTTATTACTAGCGGGAGGGTCGAGCTCCTACAATGAGCAGTTCTTC
CDR3 protein: CASSLLLAGGSSSYNEQFF

J gene: TRBJ2-4
clone size: NA
V gene: TRBV6-8
D gene: TRBD1
CDR3 DNA: TGTGCCAGCAGATACACCGGGACAGGACCTTTAGCCAAAAACATTCAGTACTTC
CDR3 protein: CASRYTGTGPLAKNIQYF

J gene: TRBJ2-3
clone size: NA
V gene: TRBV5-4
D gene: TRBD2
CDR3 DNA: TGTGCCAGCAGCTTAGTAGCGGGAAGGGATACGCAGTATTTT
CDR3 protein: CASSLVAGRDTQYF

J gene: TRBJ1-2
clone size: NA
V gene: TRBV19
D gene: NA
CDR3 DNA: TGTGCCAGTAGTATAGCACCAGGGAAAAACTATGGCTACACCTTC
CDR3 protein: CASSIAPGKNYGYTF

J gene: TRBJ2-3
clone size: NA
V gene: TRBV29-1
D gene: NA
CDR3 DNA: TGCAGCGTTGCGGCCAGGGAAGCAGATACGCAGTATTTT
CDR3 protein: CSVAAREADTQYF

J gene: TRBJ2-3
clone size: NA
V gene: TRBV11-2
D gene: TRBD2
CDR3 DNA: TGTGCCAGCAGCCGTATGCTAGCGGATACAGATACGCAGTATTTT
CDR3 protein: CASSRMLADTDTQYF

J gene: TRBJ2-7
clone size: NA
V gene: TRBV5-4
D gene: NA
CDR3 DNA: TGTGCCAGCAGCTTGGAGCTAGCTAGAGGCGTCGAGCAGTACTTC
CDR3 protein: CASSLELARGVEQYF

J gene: TRBJ1-2
clone size: NA
V gene: TRBV7-9
D gene: NA
CDR3 DNA: TGTGCCAGCAGCGTCACAGGAAACTATGGCTACACCTTC
CDR3 protein: CASSVTGNYGYTF

J gene: TRBJ2-7
clone size: NA
V gene: TRBV6-6
D gene: NA
CDR3 DNA: TGTGCCAGCAGTCCCAGGGAAAGCTCCTACGAGCAGTACTTC
CDR3 protein: CASSPRESSYEQYF

J gene: TRBJ1-5
clone size: NA
V gene: TRBV18
D gene: NA
CDR3 DNA: TGTGCCAGCTCATCCACAGAGAATCAGCCCCAGCATTTT
CDR3 protein: CASSSTENQPQHF

J gene: TRBJ2-5
clone size: NA
V gene: TRBV7-9
D gene: TRBD1
CDR3 DNA: TGTGCCAGCAGCCGGGACAGCATCCAAGAGACCCAGTACTTC
CDR3 protein: CASSRDSIQETQYF

J gene: TRBJ2-7
clone size: NA
V gene: TRBV23-1
D gene: NA
CDR3 DNA: TGCGCCAGCAGTCCGCTAGGGCAGGGTGTTAGCTCCTACGAGCAGTACTTC
CDR3 protein: CASSPLGQGVSSYEQYF

J gene: TRBJ2-4
clone size: NA
V gene: TRBV11-2
D gene: TRBD1
CDR3 DNA: TGTGCCAGCAGCCTAGACAGGGGTCTAGCCAAAAACATTCAGTACTTC
CDR3 protein: CASSLDRGLAKNIQYF

J gene: TRBJ2-5
clone size: NA
V gene: TRBV2
D gene: NA
CDR3 DNA: TGTGCCAGCTGCAAAGGGGAGACCCAGTACTTC
CDR3 protein: CASCKGETQYF

J gene: TRBJ2-3
clone size: NA
V gene: TRBV29-1
D gene: NA
CDR3 DNA: TGCAGCGTTGTAGGGGCAGGCGGAACAGATACGCAGTATTTT
CDR3 protein: CSVVGAGGTDTQYF

J gene: TRBJ1-5
clone size: NA
V gene: TRBV2
D gene: NA
CDR3 DNA: TGTGCCAGCAGTCAGGGTCTTTACAATCAGCCCCAGCATTTT
CDR3 protein: CASSQGLYNQPQHF

J gene: TRBJ2-3
clone size: NA
V gene: TRBV7-2
D gene: TRBD2
CDR3 DNA: TGTGCCAGCAGCTCTGTAAGCGGGGTCCTCACAGATACGCAGTATTTT
CDR3 protein: CASSSVSGVLTDTQYF

J gene: TRBJ1-4
clone size: NA
V gene: TRBV5-1
D gene: TRBD1
CDR3 DNA: TGCGCCAGCAGTTATACCGGGACAGGGGGCGCAAATGAAAAACTGTTTTTT
CDR3 protein: CASSYTGTGGANEKLFF

J gene: TRBJ2-1
clone size: NA
V gene: TRBV5-1
D gene: NA
CDR3 DNA: TGCGCCAGCAGCCCATCGGACAGTTTTGAGCAGTTCTTC
CDR3 protein: CASSPSDSFEQFF

J gene: TRBJ1-5
clone size: NA
V gene: TRBV28
D gene: NA
CDR3 DNA: TGTGCCAGTCGCAAGGGAGGTAGCAATCAGCCCCAGCATTTT
CDR3 protein: CASRKGGSNQPQHF

J gene: TRBJ2-7
clone size: NA
V gene: TRBV21-1
D gene: NA
CDR3 DNA: TGTGCCAGCAGCAAAAATGAGGTGTCCTCCTCCTACGAGCAGTACTTC
CDR3 protein: CASSKNEVSSSYEQYF

J gene: TRBJ1-4
clone size: NA
V gene: TRBV5-1
D gene: NA
CDR3 DNA: TGCGCCAGCGGACTTGGAGGGACTGAAAAACTGTTTTTT
CDR3 protein: CASGLGGTEKLFF

J gene: TRBJ2-5
clone size: NA
V gene: TRBV11-2
D gene: NA
CDR3 DNA: TGTGCCAGCAGCTTCCCCTCCCCGAGGGGCGGGGAGACCCAGTACTTC
CDR3 protein: CASSFPSPRGGETQYF

J gene: TRBJ2-5
clone size: NA
V gene: TRBV5-1
D gene: TRBD2
CDR3 DNA: TGCGCCAGCAGCCAAGCGGGAGCAGGGGAGACCCAGTACTTC
CDR3 protein: CASSQAGAGETQYF

J gene: TRBJ2-7
clone size: once
V gene: TRBV19
D gene: NA
CDR3 DNA: TGTGCCAGTAGTAGGAGACCCGGTGGGGAGCAGTACTTC
CDR3 protein: CASSRRPGGEQYF

J gene: TRBJ1-4
clone size: NA
V gene: TRBV29-1
D gene: TRBD1
CDR3 DNA: TGCAGCGTTGAAGATCCCGGGGACAGCCAGAATGAAAAACTGTTTTTT
CDR3 protein: CSVEDPGDSQNEKLFF

J gene: TRBJ1-4
clone size: NA
V gene: TRBV29-1
D gene: NA
CDR3 DNA: TGCAGCGTAAGGACAGCGGGTGAAAAACTGTTTTTT
CDR3 protein: CSVRTAGEKLFF

J gene: TRBJ2-3
clone size: NA
V gene: TRBV7-9
D gene: TRBD2
CDR3 DNA: TGTGCCAGCAGCTCGAGGACTAGCGGGAGTCAACCCGATACGCAGTATTTT
CDR3 protein: CASSSRTSGSQPDTQYF

J gene: TRBJ2-7
clone size: NA
V gene: TRBV28
D gene: NA
CDR3 DNA: TGTGCCAGCAGTGCCACAGGTCGTGGATACGAGCAGTACTTC
CDR3 protein: CASSATGRGYEQYF

J gene: TRBJ2-2
clone size: NA
V gene: TRBV7-2
D gene: NA
CDR3 DNA: TGTGCCAGCAGCTTACGTGGGGGCGGGGAGCTGTTTTTT
CDR3 protein: CASSLRGGGELFF

J gene: TRBJ2-3
clone size: NA
V gene: TRBV5-1
D gene: NA
CDR3 DNA: TGCGCCAGCAGCTTGTATCCCCCGGGGCTAGCTGATACGCAGTATTTT
CDR3 protein: CASSLYPPGLADTQYF

J gene: TRBJ1-1
clone size: NA
V gene: TRBV5-1
D gene: TRBD1
CDR3 DNA: TGCGCCAGCGTTGGACAGGTTAGCACTGAAGCTTTCTTT
CDR3 protein: CASVGQVSTEAFF

J gene: TRBJ2-7
clone size: NA
V gene: TRBV21-1
D gene: NA
CDR3 DNA: TGTGCCAGCAGCACGAAAGGTAGGGAACTAGAGGCCTACGAGCAGTACTTC
CDR3 protein: CASSTKGRELEAYEQYF

J gene: TRBJ1-1
clone size: NA
V gene: TRBV7-9
D gene: NA
CDR3 DNA: TGTGCCAGCACGTTGGGTACGGCGAACACTGAAGCTTTCTTT
CDR3 protein: CASTLGTANTEAFF

J gene: TRBJ2-1
clone size: NA
V gene: TRBV6-4
D gene: TRBD1
CDR3 DNA: TGTGCCAGCAGTACGGGGACAGGCCGTTCCTCCTACAATGAGCAGTTCTTC
CDR3 protein: CASSTGTGRSSYNEQFF

J gene: TRBJ2-1
clone size: once
V gene: TRBV30
D gene: TRBD2
CDR3 DNA: TGTGCCTGGAGTGCCGGGACTAAAGAGCAGTTCTTC
CDR3 protein: CAWSAGTKEQFF

J gene: TRBJ2-2
clone size: NA
V gene: TRBV5-1
D gene: NA
CDR3 DNA: TGCGCCAGCAGCTTGTACGTGGCGGACCAGGGGTCCGGGGAGCTGTTTTTT
CDR3 protein: CASSLYVADQGSGELFF

J gene: TRBJ2-3
clone size: NA
V gene: TRBV19
D gene: NA
CDR3 DNA: TGTGCCAGTAGTATTAAGTTGGTCAGGACGAGGAGCACAGATACGCAGTATTTT
CDR3 protein: CASSIKLVRTRSTDTQYF

J gene: TRBJ1-2
clone size: NA
V gene: TRBV6-5
D gene: NA
CDR3 DNA: TGTGCCAGCCGCCCCGGGGGGCAATATGGCTACACCTTC
CDR3 protein: CASRPGGQYGYTF

J gene: TRBJ1-3
clone size: NA
V gene: TRBV19
D gene: NA
CDR3 DNA: TGTGCCAGTAGGAGGGACGGGGGAAACACCATATATTTT
CDR3 protein: CASRRDGGNTIYF

J gene: TRBJ2-1
clone size: NA
V gene: TRBV29-1
D gene: NA
CDR3 DNA: TGCAGCGTAGAAACAGGGAAGCGATACAATGAGCAGTTCTTC
CDR3 protein: CSVETGKRYNEQFF

J gene: TRBJ1-2
clone size: NA
V gene: TRBV2
D gene: NA
CDR3 DNA: TGTGCCAGCAGTGAAGAGTCTGGCTACACCTTC
CDR3 protein: CASSEESGYTF

J gene: TRBJ2-6
clone size: NA
V gene: TRBV9
D gene: NA
CDR3 DNA: TGTGCCAGCAGCGTAAGGGTTGGGGCCAACGTCCTGACTTTC
CDR3 protein: CASSVRVGANVLTF

J gene: TRBJ2-7
clone size: NA
V gene: TRBV27
D gene: TRBD1
CDR3 DNA: TGTGCCAGCAGTCTGGACAGGGTGTCCTACGAGCAGTACTTC
CDR3 protein: CASSLDRVSYEQYF

J gene: TRBJ1-5
clone size: NA
V gene: TRBV6-1
D gene: NA
CDR3 DNA: TGTGCCAGCAGTGAAGTCATTCAGCCCCAGCATTTT
CDR3 protein: CASSEVIQPQHF

J gene: TRBJ2-1
clone size: once
V gene: TRBV18
D gene: TRBD1
CDR3 DNA: TGTGCCAGCTCACCACCCGGACAGGCTTTAGATGAGCAGTTCTTC
CDR3 protein: CASSPPGQALDEQFF

J gene: TRBJ2-7
clone size: NA
V gene: TRBV6-5
D gene: NA
CDR3 DNA: TGTGCCAGCGGGCGGCTGTCCGCCTACGAGCAGTACTTC
CDR3 protein: CASGRLSAYEQYF

J gene: TRBJ2-1
clone size: once
V gene: TRBV27
D gene: TRBD2
CDR3 DNA: TGTGCCAGCAGTTTACCTAGCGGGAGAGGCGACAATGAGCAGTTCTTC
CDR3 protein: CASSLPSGRGDNEQFF

J gene: TRBJ2-7
clone size: NA
V gene: TRBV7-8
D gene: NA
CDR3 DNA: TGTGCCAGCAGCTTAGCGCCTACCTCCTACGAGCAGTACTTC
CDR3 protein: CASSLAPTSYEQYF

J gene: TRBJ2-1
clone size: NA
V gene: TRBV10-3
D gene: TRBD2
CDR3 DNA: TGTGCCATCGGACTAGCGGACAATGAGCAGTTCTTC
CDR3 protein: CAIGLADNEQFF

J gene: TRBJ2-5
clone size: NA
V gene: TRBV19
D gene: NA
CDR3 DNA: TGTGCCAGTATGGGCGGCCCAGCCCTACAAGAGACCCAGTACTTC
CDR3 protein: CASMGGPALQETQYF

J gene: TRBJ2-2
clone size: NA
V gene: TRBV29-1
D gene: TRBD2
CDR3 DNA: TGCAGCGTGGTGGCGGGAGCTGTCACCGGGGAGCTGTTTTTT
CDR3 protein: CSVVAGAVTGELFF

J gene: TRBJ2-1
clone size: NA
V gene: TRBV18
D gene: NA
CDR3 DNA: TGTGCCAGCTCACCGCGGACGGAGAACAATGAGCAGTTCTTC
CDR3 protein: CASSPRTENNEQFF

J gene: TRBJ1-1
clone size: NA
V gene: TRBV5-1
D gene: TRBD1
CDR3 DNA: TGCGCCAGCAGCTCCCGTACAGGGGACACTGAAGCTTTCTTT
CDR3 protein: CASSSRTGDTEAFF

J gene: TRBJ1-1
clone size: NA
V gene: TRBV5-1
D gene: NA
CDR3 DNA: TGCGCCAGCAGCTTGGGCCCCATCGGGTCCAACACTGAAGCTTTCTTT
CDR3 protein: CASSLGPIGSNTEAFF

J gene: TRBJ1-2
clone size: NA
V gene: TRBV10-3
D gene: NA
CDR3 DNA: TGTGCCATCAGTGAGGCGGGGCAGTGGCTAGTCTCGGGCTACACCTTC
CDR3 protein: CAISEAGQWLVSGYTF

J gene: TRBJ2-7
clone size: NA
V gene: TRBV27
D gene: TRBD1
CDR3 DNA: TGTGCCAGCAGTTCCCGACAGGGGGCGTCCTACGAGCAGTACTTC
CDR3 protein: CASSSRQGASYEQYF

J gene: TRBJ1-2
clone size: NA
V gene: TRBV7-2
D gene: NA
CDR3 DNA: TGTGCCAGCAGCTTAGGTCGTGGCAGGGAAGGACGCTACACCTTC
CDR3 protein: CASSLGRGREGRYTF

J gene: TRBJ1-1
clone size: NA
V gene: TRBV6-6
D gene: NA
CDR3 DNA: TGTGCCAGCAGTTACACGGGGGGCCCGAACACTGAAGCTTTCTTT
CDR3 protein: CASSYTGGPNTEAFF